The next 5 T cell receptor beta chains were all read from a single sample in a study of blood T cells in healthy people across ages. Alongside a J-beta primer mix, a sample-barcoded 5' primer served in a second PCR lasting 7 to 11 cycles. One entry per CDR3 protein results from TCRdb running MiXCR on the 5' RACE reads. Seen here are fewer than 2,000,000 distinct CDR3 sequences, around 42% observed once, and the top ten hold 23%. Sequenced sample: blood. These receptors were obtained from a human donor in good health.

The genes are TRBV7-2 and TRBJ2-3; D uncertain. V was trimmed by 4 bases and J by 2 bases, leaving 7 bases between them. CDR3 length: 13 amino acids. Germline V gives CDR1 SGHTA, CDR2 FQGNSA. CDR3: CASSSRTTDTQYF. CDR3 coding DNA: TGTGCCAGCAGCTCACGCACCACAGATACGCAGTATTTT.

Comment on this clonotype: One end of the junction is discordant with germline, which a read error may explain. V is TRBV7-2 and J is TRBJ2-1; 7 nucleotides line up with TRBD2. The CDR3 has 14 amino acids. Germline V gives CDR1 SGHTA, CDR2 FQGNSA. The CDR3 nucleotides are TGTGCCAACAGCCCCCGGCGGGAGTACAATGAGCAGTTCTTC. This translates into CANSPRREYNEQFF.

The CDR3 nucleotides are TGTGCCAGCAGTTTATGGGGGGGGAGTCAGCCCCAGCATTTT. Encoded protein: CASSLWGGSQPQHF. This chain uses TRBV28 with TRBJ1-5, with a tentative D call TRBD1 (5 bases). CDR1 is MDHEN, CDR2 SYDVKM, per germline. Trimming took off 0 bases at V and 6 bases at J, with 9 bases between the two ends. The CDR3 runs 14 residues.

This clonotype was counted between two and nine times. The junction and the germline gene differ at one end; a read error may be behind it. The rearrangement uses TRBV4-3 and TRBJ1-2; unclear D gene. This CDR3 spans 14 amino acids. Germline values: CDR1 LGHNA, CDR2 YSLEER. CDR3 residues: CASSQDHLGYGCTF. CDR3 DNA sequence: TGCGCCAGCAGCCAAGACCACTTAGGCTATGGCTGCACCTTC.

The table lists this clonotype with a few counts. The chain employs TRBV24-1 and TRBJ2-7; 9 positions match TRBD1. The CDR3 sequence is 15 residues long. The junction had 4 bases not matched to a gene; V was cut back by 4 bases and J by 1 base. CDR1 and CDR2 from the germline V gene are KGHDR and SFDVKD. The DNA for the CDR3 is TGTGCCACCAGTGAGGGACAGGGCCGGTCCTACGAGCAGTACTTC. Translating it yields CATSEGQGRSYEQYF.